Described below is a single TCR beta chain sequence and its context. This clonotype was counted ten times or more. No antigen is known for it. Base qualities are not recorded, but no much larger clone differs from it by a single base. CDR1 and CDR2, per the germline V gene, are SQVTM and ANQGSEA. Trimming takes 4 bases from V and 4 bases from J, and the germline ends sit 13 bases apart. The CDR3 covers 13 residues, taking in both the cysteine and the phenylalanine. The read is trimmed to its CDR3 DNA, 39 bases read in frame from base 1. This record belongs to a study of early T cells in non-severe SARS-CoV-2 infection (dated by TCRdb to 2020 to 2023). Regarding the study in general: TCR sequencing used bulk RNA from unsorted whole blood, so alpha and beta chains could not be paired. Beyond this particular receptor, the publication reports: Matching against VDJdb was skewed toward anti-spike CD8 responses, likely underestimated virus-specific expansions, and missed private and CD4 specificities.

The library was obtained by 5' RACE. Sequencing used a NextSeq 500. Unique molecular identifiers were attached to individual cDNA molecules in the TCR library protocol so that sequencing error and PCR bias could be corrected. TCR alpha and beta chains were both sequenced, and the abundances of alpha and beta sequences in each sample were closely correlated with each other. As for the original processing: Decombinator V4 was used to perform V gene, J gene and CDR3 annotation of TCR sequences. Expanded TCRs were defined as changing significantly between any two time points under a Poisson model with p below 0.0001. TCR abundances were normalised to the total number of TCRs sequenced in each sample and reported as counts per million. MAIT TCRs were defined by TRAV1-2 paired with TRAJ12, TRAJ20 or TRAJ33, and iNKT TCRs by TRAV10 paired with TRAJ18. VDJdb, accessed on 1 November 2021, was searched for TCRs annotated for CMV, EBV and SARS-CoV-2, and TCRs annotated for more than one antigen were excluded. TCRdb reprocessing: public reads trimmed at Q25 with fastp, clones called with MiXCR, in-frame beta chains kept. Each record represents a unique CDR3 protein, reported with the most common genes and DNA among its rows. TCRdb's processing, not the authors', yielded these V and J calls. For this sample the table gives approximately 76,000 distinct CDR3 sequences, of which roughly an eighth were detected only once. Together, the top ten hold approximately 2.4% of the sample.

Set within a cohort of healthcare workers in London, UK, this nested case-control study involved weekly PCR testing of nasopharyngeal swabs along with blood sampling. Between 23 and 31 March 2020, the week of the UK lockdown, healthcare workers were enrolled and then followed up weekly for as long as 16 weeks. The sequenced sample consisted of whole blood. This chain joins TRBV29-1 to TRBJ1-2, with the identity of the D gene unclear. The sequence derives from an adult who was a healthcare worker with PCR-confirmed SARS-CoV-2 infection or an uninfected control (not recorded which). Here the CDR3 is given as CSVVVTSGYGYTF. At the DNA level, the sequence is TGCAGCGTTGTGGTCACATCGGGCTATGGCTACACCTTC.